What follows describes a single T cell receptor beta chain. Its antigen remains unidentified. TCRdb recomputed calls from the reads with MiXCR, one row per CDR3 protein. The profile shows approximately 50,000 distinct CDR3 sequences, about a fifth of them singletons. The entry originates in a study of T cell repertoires in cytomegalovirus infection. Whole-study context: TCR beta signatures that were public indicated CMV infection and matching HLA type.

The germline V and J ends were trimmed by 7 bases and 3 bases, with 16 bases remaining between them. The CDR3 spans 14 residues. Material: CD8+ T cells from cultured PBMCs, obtained from culture after CMV antigen stimulation. The receptor comes from a human donor in good health (CMV status not recorded). Some clones in this sample may be carry-over from other donors' samples. This chain links TRBV12-3 or TRBV12-4 with TRBJ2-7, with D possibly being TRBD1 (5 bases). CDR3 bases: TGTGCCAGCACTCCTTCCGCTCAGGGCTACGAGCAGTACTTC. This codes for CASTPSAQGYEQYF.